Listed here are 32 T cell receptor beta chains from one sample, sequenced in a study of T cells in Graves' hyperthyroidism and ophthalmopathy. Amplification yielded TCR beta CDR3 regions, with RNA transcripts as the source. Carried out on the TCR CDR3, a first-round RT-PCR used the HTBI primer set. TCRdb called the multiplex PCR reads again in MiXCR, with one record for every CDR3 protein. The data show more than 550,000 distinct CDR3 sequences, 17% seen once. The sequenced sample was blood. The receptors stem from a man aged 50-60 years with Graves' hyperthyroidism.

This clonotype was counted many times. The J gene is TRBJ2-7, the V gene TRBV28, with D perhaps given as TRBD1 or TRBD2 (5 bases each). With 6 bases removed from V and 0 bases from J, the gap between germline ends came to 15 bases. There are 15 residues in the CDR3. Germline V gene data show CDR1 as MDHEN and CDR2 as SYDVKM. CDR3 region: CASRIRDRSSYEQYF. The CDR3 bases are TGTGCCAGCAGAATCCGGGACCGGAGCTCCTACGAGCAGTACTTC.

This clonotype was seen a few times. This chain uses TRBV19 with TRBJ2-1; D unresolved. Germline V gene data show CDR1 as LNHDA and CDR2 as SQIVND (reference sequence). Between the trimmed V and J ends, which lost 2 bases and 3 bases, there was a span of 11 bases. The length of the CDR3 is 15 residues. This CDR3 reads CASSINGQDYNEQFF. The CDR3, as DNA: TGTGCCAGTAGTATAAATGGGCAGGACTACAATGAGCAGTTCTTC.

This clonotype was detected only a few times. The chain uses TRBV7-3 and TRBJ2-1; TRBD2 agrees at 8 bases. The CDR3 consists of 13 residues. CDR1 and CDR2 (germline): SGHTA, FQGTGA. V lost 4 bases and J lost 8; bases outside the gene matches: 4. Here the CDR3 reads CASSSSGRDEQFF. The CDR3 DNA is TGTGCCAGCAGCTCAAGCGGGAGAGATGAGCAGTTCTTC. The full variable domain, in which reference TRBV7-3 and TRBJ2-1 provide the parts outside the CDR3, is GAGVSQTPSNKVTEKGKYVELRCDPISGHTALYWYRQSLGQGPEFLIYFQGTGAADDSGLPNDRFFAVRPEGSVSTLKIQRTERGDSAVYLCASSSSGRDEQFFGPGTRLTVL.

The sample holds many counts of this clonotype. This chain connects TRBV10-3 to TRBJ1-2; D not resolved. V was clipped by 5 bases and J by 2 bases, with 6 bases between them. This CDR3 region has 12 residues. Germline CDR1 ENHRY, CDR2 SYGVKD. DNA for the CDR3: TGTGCCATCAGTCAGGAGAACTATGGCTACACCTTC. It yields the protein CAISQENYGYTF.

The rearrangement links TRBV4-3 to TRBJ1-4; D is perhaps TRBD1 (6 bases). Trimming left V 6 bases short and J 7 bases short, with 18 bases between. CDR3 length: 15 amino acids. The germline V gene encodes CDR1 LGHNA and CDR2 YSLEER. CDR3 in amino acids: CASRPYRQGSEKLFF. The CDR3 DNA reads as TGCGCCAGCAGGCCGTACAGGCAGGGGAGTGAAAAACTGTTTTTT.

V and J are TRBV9 and TRBJ1-1; tentatively, D is TRBD1 (5 bases). The ends were cut back, 4 bases at V and 4 bases at J, with 17 bases in the middle. This CDR3 is 15 amino acids long. CDR1 and CDR2 (germline): SGDLS, YYNGEE. CDR3 bases: TGTGCCAGCAGCCCCCGGGACCCCCAGTTCACTGAAGCTTTCTTT. It is translated as CASSPRDPQFTEAFF.

This clonotype has at least ten counts. This chain connects TRBV27 to TRBJ2-1; TRBD1 matches 7 bases. This CDR3 region has 15 residues. The V segment lost 5 bases and the J segment 4 bases; nucleotides outside the gene matches: 8. The germline gives CDR1 MNHEY, CDR2 SMNVEV (reference sequence). The CDR3 DNA is TGTGCCAGCAGTCTCGGGACAGAACCGTACAATGAGCAGTTCTTC. Protein sequence: CASSLGTEPYNEQFF.

This clonotype has a handful of counts. The DNA for the CDR3 is TGTGCCAGCAGCGTAGGGGCGGGAGCGGTGAATGAGCAGTTCTTC. This codes for CASSVGAGAVNEQFF. The genes are TRBV9 and TRBJ2-1; 7 nucleotides align to TRBD2. CDR1 and CDR2 from the germline V gene are SGDLS and YYNGEE. There are 15 residues in the CDR3. V was clipped by 0 bases and J by 7 bases; unmatched bases: 7.

V gene TRBV28 combines with J gene TRBJ2-1; no clear D. Between the trimmed V and J ends, which lost 5 bases and 4 bases, there was a span of 15 bases. Germline V gene data show CDR1 as MDHEN and CDR2 as SYDVKM. The CDR3 is made up of 15 amino acids. In nucleotides, the CDR3 is TGTGCCAGCAGTCCCCAAGGGCCCACATACAATGAGCAGTTCTTC. It codes for CASSPQGPTYNEQFF.

Comment on this clonotype: Because it lacks the conserved phenylalanine or tryptophan at the end, this CDR3 is likely a read error. The chain carries TRBV20-1 and TRBJ2-7; 10 positions match TRBD1. The V segment lost 0 bases and the J segment 0 bases; nucleotides outside the gene matches: 2. This CDR3 is 15 amino acids long. Germline V gene sequence: CDR1 DFQATT, CDR2 SNEGSKA (reference sequence). The CDR3: CSARDRQGASYEQYL. In DNA form, the CDR3 reads TGCAGTGCTAGAGATAGACAGGGGGCCTCCTACGAGCAGTACCTC.

The table lists this clonotype with a few counts. This sequence joins TRBV20-1 and TRBJ2-7; a weak D match, TRBD2 (6 bases). In germline, CDR1 is DFQATT, CDR2 SNEGSKA (reference sequence). Trimming shortened V by 2 bases and J by 3 bases, and 14 bases separated the two germline ends. The CDR3 spans 14 residues. DNA of the CDR3: TGCAGTGCTAGAACACCCCTGGGGGGCTACGAGCAGTACTTC. Its translation: CSARTPLGGYEQYF.

The table lists this clonotype with many counts. This CDR3 reads CASSLAWSNEKLFF. CDR3 sequence (DNA): TGTGCCAGCAGCTTAGCGTGGTCCAATGAAAAACTGTTTTTT. This chain joins TRBV7-2 and TRBJ1-4; no definite D call. Germline lookup yields CDR1 SGHTA and CDR2 FQGNSA. CDR3 size: 14 residues. V was clipped by 0 bases and J by 5 bases, with 7 bases between them.

Many counts were recorded for this clonotype. The J gene is TRBJ1-5, the V gene TRBV3-1; no clear D gene. Trimming took off 4 bases at V and 4 bases at J, with 8 bases between the two ends. Germline V gene sequence: CDR1 LGHDT, CDR2 YNNKEL (reference sequence). The CDR3 contains 13 residues. The CDR3 reads CASSPFSNQPQHF. The CDR3 nucleotides are TGTGCCAGCAGCCCATTTTCAAATCAGCCCCAGCATTTT.

This clonotype was observed a few times. J is TRBJ2-1 and V is TRBV5-1; 11 positions match TRBD2. The CDR3 runs to 15 residues. Germline CDR1 is SGHRS and CDR2 is YFSETQ. V shed 6 bases, J shed 8 bases, and the junction held 10 bases outside the gene matches. The CDR3 reads CASTDTSGRGHEQFF. The CDR3 DNA sequence: TGCGCCAGCACCGATACTAGCGGGAGAGGCCATGAGCAGTTCTTC.

This clonotype has ten or more counts. The V gene is TRBV2, the J gene TRBJ2-4, with D possibly being TRBD2 (7 bases). Per the germline V gene, CDR1 is SNHLY and CDR2 is FYNNEI. CDR3 length equals 15 residues. The V end was cut by 3 bases, the J end by 6 bases, with 15 bases between. CDR3 in amino acids: CASSDDAGAVNIQYF. Written as DNA, the CDR3 is TGTGCCAGCAGTGACGATGCGGGGGCGGTAAACATTCAGTACTTC.

This clonotype was counted ten times or more. The chain uses TRBV20-1 and TRBJ2-1; 8 positions match TRBD2. Germline lookup yields CDR1 DFQATT and CDR2 SNEGSKA (reference sequence). The CDR3 is 16 amino acids. V shed 6 bases, J shed 1 base, and the junction held 11 bases outside the gene matches. DNA of the CDR3: TGCAGTGCCCTTCAACGACTAGCGAATTCCTACAATGAGCAGTTCTTC. It encodes CSALQRLANSYNEQFF.

This chain joins TRBV28 and TRBJ1-1; no clear D gene. V lost 3 bases and J 1 base, leaving 9 bases between the germline ends. In germline, CDR1 is MDHEN, CDR2 SYDVKM. The CDR3 is made up of 14 amino acids. The CDR3 reads CASSFRHENTEAFF. The DNA of the CDR3 is TGTGCCAGCAGTTTCCGGCACGAGAACACTGAAGCTTTCTTT.

This clonotype was seen at least ten times. The rearrangement joins TRBV27 to TRBJ2-3; D might be TRBD1 or TRBD2, each matching 5 bases. V lost 3 bases, J lost 0 bases, and 16 bases lay in between. This CDR3 is built from 17 residues. Germline lookup yields CDR1 MNHEY and CDR2 SMNVEV (reference sequence). The CDR3 sequence is CASSFGTFLSSTDTQYF. Written as DNA, the CDR3 is TGTGCCAGCAGTTTCGGGACCTTTCTTTCTAGCACAGATACGCAGTATTTT.

A few counts support this clonotype. The chain combines TRBV16 with TRBJ2-3, with D tentatively TRBD2 (5 bases). V gave up 7 bases and J gave up 8 bases, with 19 bases separating them. The germline gives CDR1 KGHSY, CDR2 FQNENV. The CDR3 is made up of 14 amino acids. This CDR3 reads CASIPTAFSGTQYF. As DNA, the CDR3 is TGTGCCAGCATCCCGACGGCATTCAGCGGTACGCAGTATTTT.

The chain couples TRBV5-1 to TRBJ2-7; D gene ambiguous. The germline gives CDR1 SGHRS, CDR2 YFSETQ. There are 15 residues in the CDR3. Trimming shortened V by 2 bases and J by 7 bases, and 19 bases separated the two germline ends. This CDR3 is CASSFLPSQAQEQYF. The CDR3 DNA reads as TGCGCCAGCAGCTTCCTTCCTTCGCAAGCTCAGGAGCAGTACTTC. Full variable domain (remainder filled in from reference TRBV5-1 and TRBJ2-7): KAGVTQTPRYLIKTRGQQVTLSCSPISGHRSVSWYQQTPGQGLQFLFEYFSETQRNKGNFPGRFSGRQFSNSRSEMNVSTLELGDSALYLCASSFLPSQAQEQYFGPGTRLTVT.

This clonotype was recorded at least ten times. The CDR3, as DNA: TGTGCCAGCAGTTTATTTGCGGGAGTGGGCAATGAGCAGTTCTTC. Amino acid sequence: CASSLFAGVGNEQFF. V gene TRBV12-3 or TRBV12-4 combines with J gene TRBJ2-1, with 7 bases identical to TRBD2. The V gene end was trimmed by 2 bases and the J gene end by 6 bases; junction bases not matched to a gene: 7. CDR3 size: 15 residues.

This clonotype was seen only a few times. A much larger clone is a single base away; this may be a read error. J is TRBJ2-7 and V is TRBV5-1; no clear D gene. The CDR3 sequence is 12 residues long. Germline CDR1 SGHRS, CDR2 YFSETQ. Trimming left V 4 bases short and J 6 bases short, with 11 bases between. The CDR3 reads CASSPDFCEQYF. In DNA form, the CDR3 reads TGCGCCAGCAGCCCCGACTTCTGCGAGCAGTACTTC.

This clonotype was detected many times. The chain couples TRBV12-3 or TRBV12-4 to TRBJ2-7; no reliable D call. Trimming pared 3 bases from V and 6 bases from J, leaving 15 bases between. The CDR3 is 14 residues long. CDR3: CASSFIPLEGEQYF. The CDR3 DNA follows: TGTGCCAGCAGTTTTATCCCTCTCGAAGGCGAGCAGTACTTC.

The J gene is TRBJ2-1, the V gene TRBV10-3; the match to TRBD2 covers 11 bases. Germline V gene sequence: CDR1 ENHRY, CDR2 SYGVKD. V shed 3 bases, J shed 7 bases, and the junction held 11 bases outside the gene matches. This CDR3 spans 17 amino acids. The chain's CDR3 is CAISDTVRSGGVNEQFF. The CDR3 DNA follows: TGTGCCATCAGTGACACCGTGCGTAGCGGGGGGGTGAATGAGCAGTTCTTC.

This clonotype has only a few counts. The chain is built from TRBV18 and TRBJ1-2; D uncertain. The CDR3 covers 15 residues. Germline loops: CDR1 KGHSH, CDR2 LQKENI. Trimming left V 1 base short and J 2 bases short, with 11 bases between. CDR3 sequence: CASSPQQAGNYGYTF. The DNA of the CDR3 is TGTGCCAGCTCACCACAGCAGGCGGGGAACTATGGCTACACCTTC.

This clonotype was counted only a few times. The gene calls are TRBV11-3 and TRBJ2-1, with 13 positions matching TRBD2. Germline V gene sequence: CDR1 SGHNT, CDR2 YENEEA. The CDR3 is made up of 22 amino acids. V shed 1 base, J shed 2 bases, and the junction held 17 bases outside the gene matches. The CDR3 bases are TGTGCCAGCAGCTTAGGGTCCGGTATCGGACTAGCGGGAGAGGGGACCTACAATGAGCAGTTCTTC. Translation gives CASSLGSGIGLAGEGTYNEQFF. Based on the CDR3 plus reference TRBV11-3 and TRBJ2-1, the full variable domain is EAGVVQSPRYKIIEKKQPVAFWCNPISGHNTLYWYLQNLGQGPELLIRYENEEAVDDSQLPKDRFSAERLKGVDSTLKIQPAELGDSAVYLCASSLGSGIGLAGEGTYNEQFFGPGTRLTVL.

The rearrangement uses TRBV19 and TRBJ1-4; D is unresolved. The germline V gene has CDR1 LNHDA and CDR2 SQIVND (reference sequence). Trimming removed 6 bases from V and 0 bases from J, with 14 bases in between. This CDR3 has 16 amino acids. The CDR3 DNA is TGTGCCAGTAGGGAAACGTGGGGAACAACTAATGAAAAACTGTTTTTT. This translates into CASRETWGTTNEKLFF.

This clonotype appeared many times. The CDR3 here is CAWSVLTDTQYF. The CDR3 DNA follows: TGTGCCTGGAGTGTACTCACAGATACGCAGTATTTT. The chain joins TRBV30 to TRBJ2-3; the D is unclear. The germline V gene has CDR1 GTSNPN and CDR2 SVGIG (reference sequence). V was pared by 0 bases and J by 2 bases, with 3 bases between. The CDR3 totals 12 residues.

This clonotype was seen more than once but under ten times. The genes are TRBV6-5 and TRBJ2-4; the D is unclear. V was trimmed by 2 bases and J by 0 bases, leaving 8 bases between them. The length of the CDR3 is 15 residues. Germline V CDR1 and CDR2: MNHEY, SVGAGI. CDR3 region: CASSYGQLAKNIQYF. The CDR3 bases are TGTGCCAGCAGTTACGGGCAGCTAGCCAAAAACATTCAGTACTTC.

This clonotype showed up many times. V and J are TRBV28 and TRBJ2-7; 7 bases match TRBD2. J was trimmed by 7 bases and V by 9 bases; bases with no gene match: 12. CDR1 and CDR2 (germline): MDHEN, SYDVKM. The length of the CDR3 is 13 residues. CDR3 region: CASIGGRTREQYF. The CDR3 nucleotides read TGTGCCAGTATTGGAGGTAGGACTAGAGAGCAGTACTTC.

This clonotype was picked up many times. V gene TRBV27 combines with J gene TRBJ2-7; 8 bases are shared with TRBD1. From germline, CDR1 is MNHEY and CDR2 SMNVEV (reference sequence). The CDR3 is 14 amino acids. Trimming at V came to 2 bases and at J to 4 bases, leaving 4 bases not matched to a gene. The chain's CDR3 is CASSLNQGAYEQYF. For the CDR3, the DNA is TGTGCCAGCAGTTTAAACCAGGGGGCTTACGAGCAGTACTTC.

The chain carries TRBV6-1 and TRBJ2-7; the D gene is possibly TRBD1 (5 bases). CDR1 MNHNS and CDR2 SASEGT come from the germline V gene. The CDR3 runs to 14 residues. Trimming cost V 7 bases and J 2 bases, with 15 bases left between them. CDR3 bases: TGTGCCAGCACCTCTGACAGCTTCACCTACGAGCAGTACTTC. Amino acids: CASTSDSFTYEQYF.